The TCR beta chain described here comes from a study of blood T cell repertoires in COVID-19. Looking at the study overall: From the United States, Italy and Spain came samples of acute and convalescent COVID-19.

The germline CDR1 and CDR2 sequences are SGDLS and YYNGEE. Trimming removed 0 bases at V and 14 bases at J, with 18 bases between. The CDR3 has 15 amino acids. Only in-frame clones appear in the TCRdb table, and some are missing; sequencing was by immunoSEQ multiplex PCR. The data show roughly 500,000 clones, 70% to 90% seen once. The sequencing input was PBMCs or T cells enriched from blood (not recorded which). The origin of this receptor is an older woman who had recovered from COVID-19. J is TRBJ1-6 and V is TRBV9, with D hard to call. This CDR3 is CASSVEVRGVPSLHF. CDR3 DNA: TGTGCCAGCAGCGTAGAGGTTCGCGGGGTTCCGTCCCTCCACTTT.